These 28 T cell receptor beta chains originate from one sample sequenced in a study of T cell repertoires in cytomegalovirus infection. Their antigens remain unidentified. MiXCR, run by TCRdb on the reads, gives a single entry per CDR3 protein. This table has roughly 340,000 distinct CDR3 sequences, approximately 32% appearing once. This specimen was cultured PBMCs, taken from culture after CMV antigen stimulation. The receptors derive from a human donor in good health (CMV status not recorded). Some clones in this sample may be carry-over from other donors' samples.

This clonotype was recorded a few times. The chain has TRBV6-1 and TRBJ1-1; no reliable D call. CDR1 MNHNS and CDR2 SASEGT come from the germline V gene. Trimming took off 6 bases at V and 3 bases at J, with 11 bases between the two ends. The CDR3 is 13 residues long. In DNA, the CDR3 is TGTGCCAGCAGCTCGATTAAATACACTGAAGCTTTCTTT. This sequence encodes CASSSIKYTEAFF.

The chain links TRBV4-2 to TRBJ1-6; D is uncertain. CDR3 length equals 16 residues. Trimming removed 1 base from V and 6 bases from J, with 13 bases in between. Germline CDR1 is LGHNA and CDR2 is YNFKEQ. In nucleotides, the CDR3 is TGTGCCAGCAGCCAAGGCCGCCGGCAGTCTAATTCACCCCTCCACTTT. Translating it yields CASSQGRRQSNSPLHF.

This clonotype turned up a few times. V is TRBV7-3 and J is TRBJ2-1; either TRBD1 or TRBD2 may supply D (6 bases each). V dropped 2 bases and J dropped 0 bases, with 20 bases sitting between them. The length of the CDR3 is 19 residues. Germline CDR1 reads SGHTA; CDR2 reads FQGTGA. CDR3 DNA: TGTGCCAGCAGCTTATATCCCGTCGGGGGCGGATCCTCCTACAATGAGCAGTTCTTC. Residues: CASSLYPVGGGSSYNEQFF.

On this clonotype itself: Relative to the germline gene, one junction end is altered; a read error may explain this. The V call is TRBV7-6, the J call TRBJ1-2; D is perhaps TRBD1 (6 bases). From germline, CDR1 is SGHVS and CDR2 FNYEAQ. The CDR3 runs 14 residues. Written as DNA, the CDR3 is TGTGCCAGCAGGAAACAGGGCACTAACTCTGGCTACACCTTC. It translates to CASRKQGTNSGYTF.

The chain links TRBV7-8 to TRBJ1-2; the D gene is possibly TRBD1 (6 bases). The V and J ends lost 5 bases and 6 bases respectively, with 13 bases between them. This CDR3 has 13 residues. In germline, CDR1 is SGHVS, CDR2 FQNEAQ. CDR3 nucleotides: TGTGCCAGCAGCCCGAACGCAGGGGATGGCTACACCTTC. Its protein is CASSPNAGDGYTF.

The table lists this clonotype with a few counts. The CDR3 sequence is CASSIDIAGADTFNYGYTF. The DNA of the CDR3 is TGTGCCAGTAGTATAGATATCGCAGGGGCGGATACTTTCAACTATGGCTACACCTTC. This chain uses TRBV19 with TRBJ1-2; perhaps TRBD1 as D (6 bases). Germline V gives CDR1 LNHDA, CDR2 SQIVND (reference sequence). The CDR3 is made up of 19 amino acids. Between the trimmed V and J ends, which lost 0 bases and 2 bases, there was a span of 22 bases. Supplemented by reference TRBV19 and TRBJ1-2, the full variable domain reads DGGITQSPKYLFRKEGQNVTLSCEQNLNHDAMYWYRQDPGQGLRLIYYSQIVNDFQKGDIAEGYSVSREKKESFPLTVTSAQKNPTAFYLCASSIDIAGADTFNYGYTFGSGTRLTVV.

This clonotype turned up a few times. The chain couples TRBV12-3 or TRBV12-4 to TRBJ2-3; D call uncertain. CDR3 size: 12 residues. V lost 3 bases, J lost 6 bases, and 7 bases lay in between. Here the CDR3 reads CASSLLWDTQYF. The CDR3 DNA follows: TGTGCCAGCAGTTTGCTTTGGGATACGCAGTATTTT.

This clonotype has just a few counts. The CDR3 region is CASSYSGESGELFF. For the CDR3, the DNA is TGTGCCAGCAGTTACTCGGGGGAATCCGGGGAGCTGTTTTTT. The chain combines TRBV6-6 with TRBJ2-2; perhaps D is TRBD1 or TRBD2 (5 bases each). Per germline, CDR1 MNHNY and CDR2 SVGAGI (reference sequence). V shed 0 bases and J shed 6 bases, with 8 bases lying between them. This CDR3 has 14 amino acids.

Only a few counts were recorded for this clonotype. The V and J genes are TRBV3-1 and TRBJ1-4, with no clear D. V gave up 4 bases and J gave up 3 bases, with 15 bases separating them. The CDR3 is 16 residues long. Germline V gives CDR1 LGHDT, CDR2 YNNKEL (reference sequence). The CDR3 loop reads CASSPLLGRPNEKLFF. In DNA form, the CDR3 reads TGTGCCAGCAGCCCCCTTCTCGGCAGGCCTAATGAAAAACTGTTTTTT.

DNA of the CDR3: TGCAGTGCTAGCAGGACTAGTGCTACCGGGGAGCTGTTTTTT. Translating it yields CSASRTSATGELFF. The gene calls are TRBV20-1 and TRBJ2-2; 7 bases fit TRBD2. The CDR3 covers 14 residues. V was pared by 3 bases and J by 5 bases, with 6 bases of the junction left unmatched. Germline CDR1 is DFQATT and CDR2 is SNEGSKA (reference sequence).

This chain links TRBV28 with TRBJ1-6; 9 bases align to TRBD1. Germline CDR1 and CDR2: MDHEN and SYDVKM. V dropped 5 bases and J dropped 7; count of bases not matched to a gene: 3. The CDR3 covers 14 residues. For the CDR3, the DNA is TGTGCCAGCAGTACCGGGACAGGGAATTCACCCCTCCACTTT. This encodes CASSTGTGNSPLHF.

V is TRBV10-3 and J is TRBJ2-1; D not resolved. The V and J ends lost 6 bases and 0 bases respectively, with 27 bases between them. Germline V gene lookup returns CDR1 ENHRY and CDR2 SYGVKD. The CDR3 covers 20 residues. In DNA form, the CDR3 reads TGTGCCATCAGCTCCATACAATCCGGGCGGCGCGTTCTCTCCTACAATGAGCAGTTCTTC. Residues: CAISSIQSGRRVLSYNEQFF.

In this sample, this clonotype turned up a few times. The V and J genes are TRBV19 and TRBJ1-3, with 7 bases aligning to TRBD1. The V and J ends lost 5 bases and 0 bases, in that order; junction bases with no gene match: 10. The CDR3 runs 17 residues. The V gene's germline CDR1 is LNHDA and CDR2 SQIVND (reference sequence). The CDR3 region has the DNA TGTGCCAGTAGTTCGTGGACAGGCCTGAGCTCTGGAAACACCATATATTTT. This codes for CASSSWTGLSSGNTIYF.

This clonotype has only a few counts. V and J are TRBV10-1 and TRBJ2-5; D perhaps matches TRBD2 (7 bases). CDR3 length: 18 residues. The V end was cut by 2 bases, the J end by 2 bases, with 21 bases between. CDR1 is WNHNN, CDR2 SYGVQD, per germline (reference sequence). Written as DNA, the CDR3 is TGCGCCAGCAGTGAGGGCCTCGGCGGGGGCTACACACAAGAGACCCAGTACTTC. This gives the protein CASSEGLGGGYTQETQYF.

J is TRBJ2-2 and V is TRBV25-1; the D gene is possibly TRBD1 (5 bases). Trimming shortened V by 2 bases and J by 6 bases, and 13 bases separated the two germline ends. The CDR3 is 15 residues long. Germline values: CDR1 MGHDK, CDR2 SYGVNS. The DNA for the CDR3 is TGTGCCAGCAGTGAAGCCCCACCCAGGGCCGGGGAGCTGTTTTTT. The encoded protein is CASSEAPPRAGELFF.

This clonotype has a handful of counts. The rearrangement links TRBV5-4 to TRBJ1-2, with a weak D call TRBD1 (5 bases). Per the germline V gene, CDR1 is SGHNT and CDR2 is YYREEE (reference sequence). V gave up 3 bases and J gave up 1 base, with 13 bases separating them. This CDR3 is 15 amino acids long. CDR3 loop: CASSSLTVYNYGYTF. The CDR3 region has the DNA TGTGCCAGCAGCTCCCTGACAGTCTATAACTATGGCTACACCTTC.

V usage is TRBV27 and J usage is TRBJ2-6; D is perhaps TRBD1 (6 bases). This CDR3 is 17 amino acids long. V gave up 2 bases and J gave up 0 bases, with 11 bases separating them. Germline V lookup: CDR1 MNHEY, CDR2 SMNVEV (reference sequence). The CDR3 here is CASSLQGSVSGANVLTF. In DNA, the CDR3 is TGTGCCAGCAGTTTACAGGGGAGCGTCTCTGGGGCCAACGTCCTGACTTTC.

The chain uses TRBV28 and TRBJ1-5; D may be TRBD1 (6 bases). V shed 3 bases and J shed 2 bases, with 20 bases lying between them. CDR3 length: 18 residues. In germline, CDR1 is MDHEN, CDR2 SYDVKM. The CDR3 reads CASSLLWLQGWGNQPQHF. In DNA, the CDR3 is TGTGCCAGCAGTTTGTTGTGGCTACAGGGTTGGGGCAATCAGCCCCAGCATTTT.

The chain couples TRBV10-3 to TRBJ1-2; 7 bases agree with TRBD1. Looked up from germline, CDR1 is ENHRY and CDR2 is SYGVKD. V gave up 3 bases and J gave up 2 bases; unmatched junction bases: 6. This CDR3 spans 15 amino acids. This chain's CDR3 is CAISEPGGANYGYTF. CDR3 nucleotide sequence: TGTGCCATCAGTGAACCAGGGGGAGCCAACTATGGCTACACCTTC.

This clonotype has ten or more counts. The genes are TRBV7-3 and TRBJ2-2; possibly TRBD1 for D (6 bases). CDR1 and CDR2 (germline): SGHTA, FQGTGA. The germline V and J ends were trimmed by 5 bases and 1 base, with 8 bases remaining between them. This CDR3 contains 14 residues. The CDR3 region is CASSAQGNTGELFF. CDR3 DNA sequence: TGTGCCAGCAGCGCACAGGGGAACACCGGGGAGCTGTTTTTT. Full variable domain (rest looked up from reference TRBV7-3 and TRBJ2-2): GAGVSQTPSNKVTEKGKYVELRCDPISGHTALYWYRQSLGQGPEFLIYFQGTGAADDSGLPNDRFFAVRPEGSVSTLKIQRTERGDSAVYLCASSAQGNTGELFFGEGSRLTVL.

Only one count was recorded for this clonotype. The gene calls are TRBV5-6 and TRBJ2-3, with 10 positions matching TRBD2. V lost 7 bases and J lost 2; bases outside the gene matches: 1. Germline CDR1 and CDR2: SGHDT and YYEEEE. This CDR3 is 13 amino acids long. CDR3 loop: CASGLAATDTQYF. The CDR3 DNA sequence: TGTGCCAGCGGACTAGCGGCCACAGATACGCAGTATTTT.

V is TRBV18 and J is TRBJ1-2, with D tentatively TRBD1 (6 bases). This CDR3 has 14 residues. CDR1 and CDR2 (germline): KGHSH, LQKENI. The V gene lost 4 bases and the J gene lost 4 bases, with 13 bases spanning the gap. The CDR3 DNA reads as TGTGCCAGCTCACGGGGGGCGGCGACCTATGGCTACACCTTC. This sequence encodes CASSRGAATYGYTF. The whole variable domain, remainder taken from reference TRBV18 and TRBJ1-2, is NAGVMQNPRHLVRRRGQEARLRCSPMKGHSHVYWYRQLPEEGLKFMVYLQKENIIDESGMPKERFSAEFPKEGPSILRIQQVVRGDSAAYFCASSRGAATYGYTFGSGTRLTVV.

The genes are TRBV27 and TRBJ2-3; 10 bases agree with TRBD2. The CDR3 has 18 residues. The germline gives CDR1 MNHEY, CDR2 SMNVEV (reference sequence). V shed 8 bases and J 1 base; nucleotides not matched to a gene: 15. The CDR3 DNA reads TGTGCCAGCCGGAGCGGGAGGGCCTTTCCCGTAGGCACAGATACGCAGTATTTT. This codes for CASRSGRAFPVGTDTQYF.

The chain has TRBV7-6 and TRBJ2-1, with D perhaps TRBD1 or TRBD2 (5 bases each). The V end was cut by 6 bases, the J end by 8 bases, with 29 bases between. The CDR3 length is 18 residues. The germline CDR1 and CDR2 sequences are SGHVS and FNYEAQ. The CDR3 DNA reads TGTGCCAGCAGTACGACGGCGGAAGGGGTGGGCCTGGGGGATGAGCAGTTCTTC. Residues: CASSTTAEGVGLGDEQFF.

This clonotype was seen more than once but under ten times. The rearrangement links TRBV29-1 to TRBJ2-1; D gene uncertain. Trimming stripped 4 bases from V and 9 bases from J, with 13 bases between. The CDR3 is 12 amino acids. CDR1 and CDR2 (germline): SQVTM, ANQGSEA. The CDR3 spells CSVATPPAEQFF. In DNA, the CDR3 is TGCAGCGTTGCAACACCTCCGGCTGAGCAGTTCTTC.

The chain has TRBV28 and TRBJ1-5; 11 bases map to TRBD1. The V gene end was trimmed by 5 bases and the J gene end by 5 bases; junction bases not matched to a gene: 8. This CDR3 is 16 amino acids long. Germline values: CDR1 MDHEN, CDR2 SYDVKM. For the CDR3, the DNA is TGTGCCAGCAGTCACCTGGGACAGGGGGTATATCAGCCCCAGCATTTT. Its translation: CASSHLGQGVYQPQHF.

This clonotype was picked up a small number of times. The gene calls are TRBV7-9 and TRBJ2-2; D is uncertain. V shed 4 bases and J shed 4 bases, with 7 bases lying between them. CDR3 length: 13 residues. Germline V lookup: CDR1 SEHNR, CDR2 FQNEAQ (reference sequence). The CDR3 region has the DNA TGTGCCAGCAGCTCTCCGGGCACCGGGGAGCTGTTTTTT. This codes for CASSSPGTGELFF.

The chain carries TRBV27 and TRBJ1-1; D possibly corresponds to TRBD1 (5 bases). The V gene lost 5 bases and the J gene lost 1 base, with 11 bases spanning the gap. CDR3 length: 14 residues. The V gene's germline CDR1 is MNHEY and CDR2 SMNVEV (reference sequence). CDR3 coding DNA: TGTGCCAGCAGTCGTCCGGGGGGGAACACTGAAGCTTTCTTT. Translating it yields CASSRPGGNTEAFF.